This entry concerns a single T cell receptor (beta chain). Its antigen is not known. Unexposed donor CD4+ T cells date from 2011-2018, before the COVID-19 pandemic. This specimen belongs to a study of CD4 T cells in relation to SARS-CoV-2 and coronaviruses. Study-level results: About 65% of donors had memory CD4+ clonotypes crossrecognizing SARS-CoV-2 and common cold coronavirus spike.

In germline, CDR1 is KGHSH, CDR2 LQKENI. Deletions cut 4 bases from V and 2 bases from J, with 9 bases between. This CDR3 region has 14 residues. Deep TCR-beta sequencing used DNA from uncultured naive and memory CD4+ T cells. The data were produced by immunoSEQ multiplex PCR, yet TCRdb's version contains in-frame clones alone and is incomplete. The sample lists tens of thousands of clones; approximately 93% were seen once. The rearrangement joins TRBV18 to TRBJ2-1; D remains ambiguous. This TCR was recovered from a human donor in good health. Sequencing was done on a sample of naive CD4+ T cells from PBMCs. As to subset: naive CD4+ T cells isolated by negative enrichment. The chain's CDR3 is CASSLEGTYNEQFF. CDR3 nucleotide sequence: TGTGCCAGCTCACTTGAAGGGACCTACAATGAGCAGTTCTTC.